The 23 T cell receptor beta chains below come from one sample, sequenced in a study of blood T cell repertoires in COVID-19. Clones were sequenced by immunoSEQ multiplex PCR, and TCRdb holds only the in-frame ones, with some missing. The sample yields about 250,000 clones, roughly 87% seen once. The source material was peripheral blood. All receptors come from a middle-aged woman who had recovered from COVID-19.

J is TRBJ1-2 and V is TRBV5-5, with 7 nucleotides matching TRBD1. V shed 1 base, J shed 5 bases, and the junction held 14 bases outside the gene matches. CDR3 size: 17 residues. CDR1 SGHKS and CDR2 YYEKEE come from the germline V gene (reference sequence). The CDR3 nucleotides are TGTGCCAGCAGCTTGAATGGGACAGTGCGACATCGGTATGGCTACACCTTC. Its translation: CASSLNGTVRHRYGYTF. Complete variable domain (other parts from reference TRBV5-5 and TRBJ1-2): DAGVTQSPTHLIKTRGQQVTLRCSPISGHKSVSWYQQVLGQGPQFIFQYYEKEERGRGNFPDRFSARQFPNYSSELNVNALLLGDSALYLCASSLNGTVRHRYGYTFGSGTRLTVV.

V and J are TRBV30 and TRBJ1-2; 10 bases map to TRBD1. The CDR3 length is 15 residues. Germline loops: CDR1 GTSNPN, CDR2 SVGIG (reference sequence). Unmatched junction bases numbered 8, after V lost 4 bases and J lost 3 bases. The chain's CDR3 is CAWTSGGTGDYGYTF. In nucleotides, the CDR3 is TGTGCCTGGACCTCCGGCGGGACAGGGGACTATGGCTACACCTTC. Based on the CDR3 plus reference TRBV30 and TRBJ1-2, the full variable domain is SQTIHQWPATLVQPVGSPLSLECTVEGTSNPNLYWYRQAAGRGLQLLFYSVGIGQISSEVPQNLSASRPQDRQFILSSKKLLLSDSGFYLCAWTSGGTGDYGYTFGSGTRLTVV.

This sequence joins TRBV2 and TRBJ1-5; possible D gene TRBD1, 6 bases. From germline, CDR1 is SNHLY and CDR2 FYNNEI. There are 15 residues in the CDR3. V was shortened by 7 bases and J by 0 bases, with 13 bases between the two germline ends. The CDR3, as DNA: TGTGCCAGCAAGCTAGACAGGAGTAGCAATCAGCCCCAGCATTTT. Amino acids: CASKLDRSSNQPQHF.

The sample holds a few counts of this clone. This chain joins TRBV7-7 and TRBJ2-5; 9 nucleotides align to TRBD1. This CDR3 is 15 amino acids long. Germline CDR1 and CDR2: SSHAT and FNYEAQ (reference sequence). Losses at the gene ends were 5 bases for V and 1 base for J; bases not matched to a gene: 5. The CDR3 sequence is CASSVGQGIQETQYF. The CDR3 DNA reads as TGTGCCAGCAGCGTGGGACAGGGTATCCAAGAGACCCAGTACTTC.

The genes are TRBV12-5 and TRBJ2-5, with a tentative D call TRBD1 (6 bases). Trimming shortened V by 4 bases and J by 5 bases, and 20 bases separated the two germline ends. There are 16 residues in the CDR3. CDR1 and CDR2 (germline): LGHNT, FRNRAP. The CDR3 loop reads CASGSSRHRDGETQYF. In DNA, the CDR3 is TGTGCTAGTGGTTCCTCCCGACACAGGGATGGGGAGACCCAGTACTTC. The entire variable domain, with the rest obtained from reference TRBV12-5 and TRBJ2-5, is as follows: DARVTQTPRHKVTEMGQEVTMRCQPILGHNTVFWYRQTMMQGLELLAYFRNRAPLDDSGMPKDRFSAEMPDATLATLKIQPSEPRDSAVYFCASGSSRHRDGETQYFGPGTRLLVL.

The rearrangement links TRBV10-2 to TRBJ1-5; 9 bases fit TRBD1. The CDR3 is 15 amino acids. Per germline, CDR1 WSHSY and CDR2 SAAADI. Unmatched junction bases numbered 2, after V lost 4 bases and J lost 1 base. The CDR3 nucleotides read TGCGCCAGCAGTGCCGGGACAGGGAGCAATCAGCCCCAGCATTTT. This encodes CASSAGTGSNQPQHF.

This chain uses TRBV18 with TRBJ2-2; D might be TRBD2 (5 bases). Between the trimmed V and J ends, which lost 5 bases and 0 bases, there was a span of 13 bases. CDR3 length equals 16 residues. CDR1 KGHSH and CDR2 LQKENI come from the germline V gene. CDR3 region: CASSTFGGANTGELFF. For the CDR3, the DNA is TGTGCCAGCTCAACTTTCGGAGGCGCGAACACCGGGGAGCTGTTTTTT.

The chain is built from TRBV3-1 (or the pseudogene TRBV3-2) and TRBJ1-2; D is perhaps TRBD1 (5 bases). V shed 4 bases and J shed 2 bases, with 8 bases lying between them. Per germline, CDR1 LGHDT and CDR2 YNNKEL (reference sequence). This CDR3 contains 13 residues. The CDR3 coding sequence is TGTGCCAGCAGCCTGCAGGGCAACTATGGCTACACCTTC. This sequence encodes CASSLQGNYGYTF.

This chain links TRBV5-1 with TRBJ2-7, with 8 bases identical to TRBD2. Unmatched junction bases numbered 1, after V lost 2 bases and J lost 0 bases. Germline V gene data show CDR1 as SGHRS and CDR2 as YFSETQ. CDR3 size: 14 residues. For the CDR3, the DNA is TGCGCCAGCAGCTTTAGCGGGGTCTCCTACGAGCAGTACTTC. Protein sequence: CASSFSGVSYEQYF.

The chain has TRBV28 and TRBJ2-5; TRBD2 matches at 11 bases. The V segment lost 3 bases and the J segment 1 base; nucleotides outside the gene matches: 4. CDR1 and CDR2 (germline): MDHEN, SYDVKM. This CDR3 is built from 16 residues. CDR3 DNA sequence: TGTGCCAGCAGTTTCGAGGGACTAGCGGCCCAAGAGACCCAGTACTTC. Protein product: CASSFEGLAAQETQYF.

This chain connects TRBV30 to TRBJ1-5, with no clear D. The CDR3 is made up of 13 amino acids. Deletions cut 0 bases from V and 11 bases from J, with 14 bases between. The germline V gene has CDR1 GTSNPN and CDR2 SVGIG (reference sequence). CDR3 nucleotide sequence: TGTGCCTGGAGTGTCCAAGTTCGGTCGGCCCAGCATTTT. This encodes CAWSVQVRSAQHF.

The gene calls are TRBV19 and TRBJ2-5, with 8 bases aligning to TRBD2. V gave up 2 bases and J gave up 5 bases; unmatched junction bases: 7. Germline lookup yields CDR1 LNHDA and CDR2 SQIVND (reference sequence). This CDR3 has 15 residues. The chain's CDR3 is CASSISGGELETQYF. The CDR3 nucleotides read TGTGCCAGTAGTATAAGCGGGGGTGAGTTGGAGACCCAGTACTTC.

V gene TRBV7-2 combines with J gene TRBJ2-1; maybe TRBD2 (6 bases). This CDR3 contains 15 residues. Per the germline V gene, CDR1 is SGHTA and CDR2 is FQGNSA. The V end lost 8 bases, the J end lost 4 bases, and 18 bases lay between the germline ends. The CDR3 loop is CASAQGGGQYNEQFF. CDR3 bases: TGTGCCAGCGCTCAGGGAGGCGGTCAGTACAATGAGCAGTTCTTC.

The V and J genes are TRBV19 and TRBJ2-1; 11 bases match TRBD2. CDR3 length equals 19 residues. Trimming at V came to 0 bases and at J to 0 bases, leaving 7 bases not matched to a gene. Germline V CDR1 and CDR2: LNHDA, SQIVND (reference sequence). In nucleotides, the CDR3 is TGTGCCAGTAGTATAGATCGACTAGCGGGACGCTCCTCCTACAATGAGCAGTTCTTC. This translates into CASSIDRLAGRSSYNEQFF.

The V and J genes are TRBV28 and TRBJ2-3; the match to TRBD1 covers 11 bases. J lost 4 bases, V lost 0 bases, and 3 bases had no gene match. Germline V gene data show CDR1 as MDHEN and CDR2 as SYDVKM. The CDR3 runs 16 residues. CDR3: CASSLWGQGEADTQYF. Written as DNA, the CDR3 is TGTGCCAGCAGTTTATGGGGACAGGGGGAGGCAGATACGCAGTATTTT. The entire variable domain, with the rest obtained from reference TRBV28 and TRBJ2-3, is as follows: DVKVTQSSRYLVKRTGEKVFLECVQDMDHENMFWYRQDPGLGLRLIYFSYDVKMKEKGDIPEGYSVSREKKERFSLILESASTNQTSMYLCASSLWGQGEADTQYFGPGTRLTVL.

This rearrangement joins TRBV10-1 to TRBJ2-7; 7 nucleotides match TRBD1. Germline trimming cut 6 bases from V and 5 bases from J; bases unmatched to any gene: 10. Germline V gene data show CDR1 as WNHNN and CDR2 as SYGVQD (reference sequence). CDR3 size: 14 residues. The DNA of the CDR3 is TGCGCCAGCAGGGACAGGAAAAAGTGCGACGAGCAGTACGTC. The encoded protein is CASRDRKKCDEQYV.

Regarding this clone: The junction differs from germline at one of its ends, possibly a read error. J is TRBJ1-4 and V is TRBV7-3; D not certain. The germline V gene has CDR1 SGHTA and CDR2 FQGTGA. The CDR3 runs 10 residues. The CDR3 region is CASSCFTRNF. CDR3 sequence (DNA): TGTGCCAGCAGCTGTTTCACTAGGAATTTT.

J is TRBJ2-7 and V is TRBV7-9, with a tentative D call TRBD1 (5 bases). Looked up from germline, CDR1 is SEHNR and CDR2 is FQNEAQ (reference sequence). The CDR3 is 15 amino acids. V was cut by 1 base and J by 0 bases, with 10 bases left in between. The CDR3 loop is CASSLVGESSYEQYF. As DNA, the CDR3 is TGTGCCAGCAGCTTAGTAGGGGAAAGCTCCTACGAGCAGTACTTC.

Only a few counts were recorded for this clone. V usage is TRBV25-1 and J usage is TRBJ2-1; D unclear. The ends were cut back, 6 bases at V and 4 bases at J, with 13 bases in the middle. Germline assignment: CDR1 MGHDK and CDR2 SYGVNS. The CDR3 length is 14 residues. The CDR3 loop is CASSNTFRYNEQFF. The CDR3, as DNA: TGTGCCAGCAGCAACACCTTCAGGTACAATGAGCAGTTCTTC.

CDR3 sequence (DNA): TGTGCCAGCCGCAGGGATCTCACCGGGGAGCTGTTTTTT. Translating it yields CASRRDLTGELFF. This rearrangement joins TRBV7-9 to TRBJ2-2, with D maybe TRBD1 (5 bases). V lost 8 bases, J lost 4 bases, and 11 bases lay in between. The germline CDR1 and CDR2 sequences are SEHNR and FQNEAQ (reference sequence). The CDR3 spans 13 residues.

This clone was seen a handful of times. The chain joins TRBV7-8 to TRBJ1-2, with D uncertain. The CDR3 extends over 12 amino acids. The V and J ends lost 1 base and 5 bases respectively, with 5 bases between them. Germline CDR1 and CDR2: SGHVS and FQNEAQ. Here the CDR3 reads CASSLGAYGYTF. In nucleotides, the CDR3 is TGTGCCAGCAGCTTAGGCGCTTATGGCTACACCTTC.

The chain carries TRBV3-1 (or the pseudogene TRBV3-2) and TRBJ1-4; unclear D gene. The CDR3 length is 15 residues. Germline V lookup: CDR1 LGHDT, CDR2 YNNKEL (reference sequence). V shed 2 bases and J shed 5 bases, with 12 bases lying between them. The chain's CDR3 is CASSQSVNRNEKLFF. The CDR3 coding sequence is TGTGCCAGCAGCCAATCCGTGAATAGAAATGAAAAACTGTTTTTT.

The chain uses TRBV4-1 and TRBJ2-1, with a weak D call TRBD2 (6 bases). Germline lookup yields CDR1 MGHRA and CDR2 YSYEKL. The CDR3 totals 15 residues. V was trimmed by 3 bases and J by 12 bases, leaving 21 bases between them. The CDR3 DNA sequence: TGCGCCAGCAGCCAGCCCGGGACTGCCGAACCTGGGCAGTTCTTC. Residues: CASSQPGTAEPGQFF.